These T cell receptor beta chains were read from a single sample in a study of blood T cell repertoires in COVID-19. Profiled with immunoSEQ multiplex PCR; TCRdb holds only in-frame clones, not every one. Among 200,000 to 250,000 clones listed, roughly 85% were seen once. Sequencing used peripheral blood. The source of these receptors is a man aged 18 to 30 with active or convalescent COVID-19. Both conserved end residues are part of each CDR3. D genes are given only for firm matches. Size is omitted from some rows. Given values are once, few, many or a class for expanded clones.

CDR3aa	CDR3nt	v_gene	abundance	j_gene	len	d_gene
CASSPSGTGPYF	TGTGCCAGCAGCCCTTCCGGGACAGGGCCGTACTTC	TRBV7-8	once	TRBJ2-7	12	TRBD1
CATSLDRGKETQYF	TGTGCCACCAGCCTGGACAGGGGTAAAGAGACCCAGTACTTC	TRBV15	-	TRBJ2-5	14	TRBD1
CSVPRAREQYF	TGCAGCGTTCCCAGGGCGAGGGAGCAGTACTTC	TRBV29-1	-	TRBJ2-7	11	-
CASSPRLHTEAFF	TGTGCCAGCAGCCCGCGCCTGCACACTGAAGCTTTCTTT	TRBV11-2	-	TRBJ1-1	13	-
CASSLRPGQPLQTQYF	TGTGCCAGCAGCCTCAGGCCCGGACAGCCGCTACAGACCCAGTACTTC	TRBV11-1	-	TRBJ2-5	16	-
CASSALRPGSEFYAFF	TGTGCCAGTAGTGCTTTACGACCCGGGAGCGAATTCTATGCTTTCTTT	TRBV19	-	TRBJ1-1	16	-
CASSYSTAGNTEAFF	TGTGCCAGCAGTTACTCGACAGCGGGGAACACTGAAGCTTTCTTT	TRBV6-5	-	TRBJ1-1	15	-
CASSTRTSGRVNEQFF	TGTGCCAGCAGCACTCGGACTAGCGGGAGGGTCAATGAGCAGTTCTTC	TRBV7-3	-	TRBJ2-1	16	TRBD2
CASSSAGSLETNEKLFF	TGTGCCAGTAGTTCGGCAGGGTCTTTGGAAACTAATGAAAAACTGTTTTTT	TRBV19	-	TRBJ1-4	17	-
CASSLPGQGIGTQYF	TGTGCCAGCAGCTTGCCGGGACAGGGTATCGGTACGCAGTATTTT	TRBV5-8	once	TRBJ2-3	15	TRBD1
CASADRSYTEAFF	TGTGCCAGCGCGGACAGGAGTTATACTGAAGCTTTCTTT	TRBV6-5	-	TRBJ1-1	13	TRBD1
CASSWGLAGGPDEQYF	TGTGCCAGCAGCTGGGGACTAGCGGGAGGGCCCGACGAGCAGTACTTC	TRBV5-4	-	TRBJ2-7	16	TRBD2
CASSFGGGSEKLFF	TGCGCCAGCAGCTTTGGAGGGGGCAGTGAAAAACTGTTTTTT	TRBV5-1	-	TRBJ1-4	14	TRBD1
CASSPDRGRTEAFF	TGTGCCAGCTCGCCGGACAGGGGGCGAACTGAAGCTTTCTTT	TRBV18	-	TRBJ1-1	14	TRBD1
CASSSGGVGYEQYF	TGTGCCAGCAGCTCGGGGGGGGTAGGCTACGAGCAGTACTTC	TRBV11-2	-	TRBJ2-7	14	TRBD2
CASRPGGSRGNEQFF	TGTGCCAGCAGACCGGGGGGATCCCGAGGGAATGAGCAGTTCTTC	TRBV6-6	-	TRBJ2-1	15	TRBD2
CASEESGTSGRTTDTQYF	TGTGCCAGCGAAGAATCCGGGACTAGCGGGAGGACCACAGATACGCAGTATTTT	TRBV28	once	TRBJ2-3	18	TRBD2
CASSITEIQETQYF	TGTGCCAGCAGCATCACGGAGATACAAGAGACCCAGTACTTC	TRBV7-8	-	TRBJ2-5	14	-
CASSWASQETQYF	TGTGCCAGCAGTTGGGCCTCCCAAGAGACCCAGTACTTC	TRBV12-3/TRBV12-4	-	TRBJ2-5	13	-
CASRPLNSSGNTIYF	TGCGCCAGCAGACCATTGAACAGCTCTGGAAACACCATATATTTT	TRBV23-1	many	TRBJ1-3	15	-
CASSPDTKNEKLFF	TGTGCCAGCAGCCCGGACACTAAAAATGAAAAACTGTTTTTT	TRBV7-9	once	TRBJ1-4	14	-
CASRLAGPFSGANVLTF	TGTGCCAGCAGGTTAGCGGGTCCCTTCTCTGGGGCCAACGTCCTGACTTTC	TRBV27	-	TRBJ2-6	17	TRBD2
CASSNLAQSSYNEQFF	TGTGCCAGCAGCAATCTAGCTCAGAGCTCCTACAATGAGCAGTTCTTC	TRBV7-3	once	TRBJ2-1	16	-
CASSQDTDQPQHF	TGTGCCAGCAGCCAAGATACGGATCAGCCCCAGCATTTT	TRBV3-1/TRBV3-2	-	TRBJ1-5	13	-
CASRRVLLGANEKLFF	TGCGCCAGCCGCCGGGTCTTATTAGGGGCTAATGAAAAACTGTTTTTT	TRBV23-1	-	TRBJ1-4	16	-
CASSFEDEQFF	TGTGCCAGCAGTTTTGAGGATGAGCAGTTCTTC	TRBV12-3/TRBV12-4	-	TRBJ2-1	11	-
CASSFRGLGNQPQHF	TGTGCCAGCAGTTTTAGGGGGTTAGGCAATCAGCCCCAGCATTTT	TRBV5-6	-	TRBJ1-5	15	-
CASSLGGGPGSYNEQFF	TGTGCCAGCAGCTTAGGCGGGGGACCCGGCTCCTACAATGAGCAGTTCTTC	TRBV13	-	TRBJ2-1	17	-
CASRPAGVRSQPQHF	TGCGCCAGCAGACCCGCGGGAGTAAGAAGCCAGCCCCAGCATTTT	TRBV10-2	few	TRBJ1-5	15	-
CASSQSWTSGRTNPGTDTQYF	TGTGCCAGCTCACAATCCTGGACTAGCGGGCGTACCAATCCCGGCACAGATACGCAGTATTTT	TRBV18	-	TRBJ2-3	21	TRBD2
CASSLEQGLRGTEAFF	TGTGCCAGCAGCTTGGAGCAGGGACTACGGGGCACTGAAGCTTTCTTT	TRBV5-5	-	TRBJ1-1	16	-